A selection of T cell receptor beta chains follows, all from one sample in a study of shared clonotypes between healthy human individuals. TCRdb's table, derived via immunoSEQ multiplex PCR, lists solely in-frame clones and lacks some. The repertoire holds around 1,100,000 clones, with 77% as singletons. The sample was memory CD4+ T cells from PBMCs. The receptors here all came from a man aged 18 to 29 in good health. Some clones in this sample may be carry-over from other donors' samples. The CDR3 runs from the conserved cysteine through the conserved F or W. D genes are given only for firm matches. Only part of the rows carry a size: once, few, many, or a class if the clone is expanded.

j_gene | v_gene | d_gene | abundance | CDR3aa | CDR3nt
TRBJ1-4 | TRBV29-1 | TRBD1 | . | CSVARGQGEKLFF | TGCAGCGTTGCTAGGGGGCAGGGTGAAAAACTGTTTTTT
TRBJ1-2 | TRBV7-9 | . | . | CASSLNRAGYGYTF | TGTGCCAGCAGCTTAAACCGAGCGGGCTATGGCTACACCTTC
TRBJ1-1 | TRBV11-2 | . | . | CASKPGLLNTEAFF | TGTGCCAGCAAACCGGGACTATTGAACACTGAAGCTTTCTTT
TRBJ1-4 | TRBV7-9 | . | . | CASSLVVTDFGEKLFF | TGTGCCAGCAGCTTAGTTGTGACAGACTTTGGCGAAAAACTGTTTTTT
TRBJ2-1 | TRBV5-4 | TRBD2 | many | CASSRMLAGTNEQFF | TGTGCCAGCAGCCGTATGTTAGCGGGGACAAATGAGCAGTTCTTC
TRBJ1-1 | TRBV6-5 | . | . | CASRDGLPWAEAFF | TGTGCCAGCAGGGACGGCCTCCCGTGGGCTGAAGCTTTCTTT
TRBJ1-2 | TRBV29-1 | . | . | CSVVGRAPYGYTF | TGCAGCGTTGTTGGACGGGCCCCCTATGGCTACACCTTC
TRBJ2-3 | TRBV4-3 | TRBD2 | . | CASSRRLAGEDTQYF | TGCGCCAGCAGTCGAAGACTAGCGGGAGAGGATACGCAGTATTTT
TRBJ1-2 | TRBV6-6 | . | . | CASSPDSNYGYTF | TGTGCCAGCAGCCCCGACAGCAACTATGGCTACACCTTC
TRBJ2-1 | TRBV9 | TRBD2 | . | CASSVTSGAYNEQFF | TGTGCCAGCAGCGTCACTAGCGGGGCATACAATGAGCAGTTCTTC
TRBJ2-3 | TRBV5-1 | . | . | CASRATPTDTQYF | TGCGCCAGCAGAGCCACCCCCACAGATACGCAGTATTTT
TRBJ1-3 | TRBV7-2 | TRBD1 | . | CASSSDRGSGNTIYF | TGTGCCAGCAGCTCCGACAGGGGTTCTGGAAACACCATATATTTT
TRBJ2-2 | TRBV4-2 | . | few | CASSHSDGTNTGELFF | TGTGCCAGCAGCCATTCCGACGGGACGAACACCGGGGAGCTGTTTTTT
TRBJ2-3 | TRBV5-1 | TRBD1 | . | CASSFGQGADTQYF | TGCGCCAGCAGCTTCGGACAGGGCGCAGATACGCAGTATTTT
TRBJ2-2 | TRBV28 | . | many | CASSLTGIPNTGELFF | TGTGCCAGCAGTCTAACCGGTATACCGAACACCGGGGAGCTGTTTTTT
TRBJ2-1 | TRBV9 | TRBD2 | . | CASSVVGSGSPNEQFF | TGTGCCAGCAGCGTAGTAGGTAGCGGGAGCCCCAATGAGCAGTTCTTC
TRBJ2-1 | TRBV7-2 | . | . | CASSLIGGTSYNEQFF | TGTGCCAGCAGCTTAATAGGGGGGACATCCTACAATGAGCAGTTCTTC
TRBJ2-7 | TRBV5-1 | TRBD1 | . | CASSPGPRQGFYEQYF | TGCGCCAGCAGTCCCGGACCGCGACAGGGATTTTACGAGCAGTACTTC
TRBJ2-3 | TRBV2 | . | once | CASGREGSTDTQYF | TGTGCCAGCGGCAGGGAAGGGAGCACAGATACGCAGTATTTT
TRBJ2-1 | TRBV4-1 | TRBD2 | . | CASTSGREGEQFF | TGCGCCAGTACTAGCGGGAGGGAGGGTGAGCAGTTCTTC